A single sample is the source of the 9 T cell receptor beta chains below, sequenced in a study of memory CD4+ T cells and cytomegalovirus serostatus. Single viable CD3+CD4+CD8-CD45RO+ cells were sorted as the memory CD4+ T cells. The table came from immunoSEQ multiplex PCR; TCRdb's copy has only in-frame clones and leaves some out. Among tens of thousands of clones listed, more than 75% were seen once. Source material: memory CD4+ T cells from blood. Receptors originate from an adult in good health and CMV-seropositive.

CDR3 sequence: CASSLGPAGRNEQFF. The CDR3 DNA reads TGTGCCAGCAGCTTAGGTCCAGCAGGTCGCAATGAGCAGTTCTTC. The genes are TRBV11-3 and TRBJ2-1; D gene unclear. V lost 1 base, J lost 6 bases, and 13 bases lay in between. From germline, CDR1 is SGHNT and CDR2 YENEEA. The CDR3 is made up of 15 amino acids.

The chain joins TRBV5-4 to TRBJ2-3; the D gene could be TRBD1 or TRBD2 (5 bases each). CDR3 size: 16 residues. Germline assignment: CDR1 SGHNT and CDR2 YYREEE (reference sequence). Deletions cut 1 base from V and 2 bases from J, with 14 bases between. The CDR3 spells CASSLFGAPSTDTQYF. For the CDR3, the DNA is TGTGCCAGCAGCTTGTTCGGGGCTCCCTCCACAGATACGCAGTATTTT.

This clone was seen a few times. The V and J genes are TRBV5-4 and TRBJ1-2, with a weak D call TRBD1 (6 bases). Per germline, CDR1 SGHNT and CDR2 YYREEE (reference sequence). V lost 0 bases and J 6 bases, leaving 9 bases between the germline ends. This CDR3 is 13 amino acids long. The CDR3 bases are TGTGCCAGCAGCTTGGCAGGGGACGATGGCTACACCTTC. Amino acid sequence: CASSLAGDDGYTF.

The J gene is TRBJ1-1, the V gene TRBV11-2, with 8 bases fitting TRBD1. Germline loops: CDR1 SGHAT, CDR2 FQNNGV. The CDR3 has 17 amino acids. Unmatched junction bases numbered 11, after V lost 5 bases and J lost 0 bases. DNA for the CDR3: TGTGCCAGCAGCCCCGGGACAGGCCGAACTCTGAACACTGAAGCTTTCTTT. Translated: CASSPGTGRTLNTEAFF.

This chain connects TRBV19 to TRBJ2-7; 8 nucleotides agree with TRBD2. The CDR3 extends over 13 amino acids. Germline V gives CDR1 LNHDA, CDR2 SQIVND (reference sequence). With V trimmed by 5 bases and J by 3 bases, 3 bases remained unmatched. CDR3 in amino acids: CASSRLANYEQYF. The CDR3 DNA is TGTGCCAGTAGTCGACTAGCGAACTACGAGCAGTACTTC.

The rearrangement links TRBV5-5 to TRBJ1-6; tentative D call: TRBD1 (5 bases). The germline V gene encodes CDR1 SGHKS and CDR2 YYEKEE (reference sequence). This CDR3 comprises 14 residues. V was cut by 5 bases and J by 7 bases, with 13 bases left in between. CDR3: CASRVDSLNSPLHF. The DNA of the CDR3 is TGTGCCAGCAGGGTCGACAGCTTAAATTCACCCCTCCACTTT.

This chain uses TRBV28 with TRBJ2-7; D unclear. The CDR3 consists of 15 residues. Germline V gene lookup returns CDR1 MDHEN and CDR2 SYDVKM. V was shortened by 2 bases and J by 3 bases, with 14 bases between the two germline ends. CDR3 sequence (DNA): TGTGCCAGCAGTTTAAACTCACCGTGGGTCTACGAGCAGTACTTC. It yields the protein CASSLNSPWVYEQYF.

The V gene is TRBV28, the J gene TRBJ1-4; 10 nucleotides agree with TRBD1. The CDR3 contains 17 residues. Germline CDR1 and CDR2: MDHEN and SYDVKM. After removal of 2 bases from V and 5 bases from J, the junction contained 8 bases not matched to a gene. CDR3 nucleotide sequence: TGTGCCAGCAGTTTACCCGGGACAGGGGCTTTAAATGAAAAACTGTTTTTT. It encodes CASSLPGTGALNEKLFF.

The count of this clone is one. The chain joins TRBV19 to TRBJ2-1; 12 nucleotides line up with TRBD2. V lost 10 bases to trimming and J lost 5 bases; unmatched junction nucleotides: 6. Germline V gene data show CDR1 as LNHDA and CDR2 as SQIVND (reference sequence). This CDR3 region has 14 residues. CDR3 DNA: TGTGCCACTCGGACTAGCGGGACCAACAATGAGCAGTTCTTC. Translating gives CATRTSGTNNEQFF.